This T cell receptor (beta chain) was recovered during a study of cytomegalovirus exposure and HLA in healthy donors. The V gene lost 3 bases and the J gene lost 5 bases, with 13 bases spanning the gap. This CDR3 is 14 amino acids long. Germline CDR1 reads LNHDA; CDR2 reads SQIVND (reference sequence). General study points: Specificity of three CMV-associated chains for CMV antigens was verified in vitro. Researchers catalogued approximately 160 TCR beta chains as cytomegalovirus-associated.

On this clone: Its antigen is unidentified.

Amplification used 60 Vbeta primers and 13 Jbeta primers. Study processing details: A later analysis counted some 87 million unique TCR beta chains, some 10 million shared. Generated by immunoSEQ multiplex PCR, the TCRdb table keeps only in-frame clones and is missing some. The V and J calls and clone size were taken over from that table, and D and trimming were inferred from the DNA. Of about 170,000 clones listed, 65% to 85% are singletons. Sequencing was carried out using PBMCs. The TCR was taken from a woman in her forties or fifties in good health and CMV-seropositive. J is TRBJ1-2 and V is TRBV19; possibly TRBD1 for D (5 bases). CDR3 protein: CASSIPGLQYGYTF. CDR3 nucleotide sequence: TGTGCCAGTAGTATCCCAGGGTTACAGTATGGCTACACCTTC.